This T cell receptor beta chain was recovered during a study of post-analysis software for immune sequencing data. Background on the study: The courses of disease that were included comprised relapsing-remitting, secondary progressive and progressive-relapsing multiple sclerosis. Findings and caveats of the study: When patients were compared with controls, a handful of TRBV segments were more frequent, TRBV5-6, TRBV5-1 and TRBV20-1 among them. Significantly decreased normalized Chao1 diversity was recorded for multiple sclerosis patients relative to controls.

Concerning this clonotype itself: The antigen is unknown.

Trimming removed 5 bases from V and 5 bases from J, with 11 bases in between. The CDR3 has 13 residues. Germline lookup yields CDR1 MNHEY and CDR2 SVGAGI. Sequencing libraries made from TCR beta cDNA carried unique molecular identifiers. Yield was roughly 0.5 million cDNA molecules from around 1 to 9.1 million T cells. TCRdb fed the PCR reads into MiXCR, producing one record per CDR3 protein. The sample records approximately 730,000 distinct CDR3 sequences, about 45% being singletons. Material: blood. The clonotype originates from a girl between 10 and 17 years old with multiple sclerosis. The rearrangement links TRBV6-5 to TRBJ2-3; D not certain. The CDR3 loop reads CASSLTRLDTQYF. The CDR3 bases are TGTGCCAGCAGTCTCACGCGTTTAGATACGCAGTATTTT.